This entry lists 10 T cell receptor beta chains sequenced from one sample in a study of cytomegalovirus exposure and HLA in healthy donors. The study ran its PCR with 60 Vbeta and 13 Jbeta primers. Generated by immunoSEQ multiplex PCR, the TCRdb table keeps only in-frame clones and is missing some. The sample records about 200,000 clones, roughly 83% being singletons. The sequencing input was PBMCs. Receptor source: a girl between 10 and 17 years old in good health and CMV-seronegative.

In its sample, this clone was seen once. The rearrangement uses TRBV5-6 and TRBJ2-5; D is possibly TRBD1 (6 bases). The V gene's germline CDR1 is SGHDT and CDR2 YYEEEE. The CDR3 is 14 residues long. Trimming removed 5 bases from V and 5 bases from J, with 16 bases in between. This chain's CDR3 is CASSSTQGRETQYF. In DNA form, the CDR3 reads TGTGCCAGCAGTTCAACACAGGGTCGGGAGACCCAGTACTTC. The variable domain in full, completed from reference TRBV5-6 and TRBJ2-5, reads DAGVTQSPTHLIKTRGQQVTLRCSPKSGHDTVSWYQQALGQGPQFIFQYYEEEERQRGNFPDRFSGHQFPNYSSELNVNALLLGDSALYLCASSSTQGRETQYFGPGTRLLVL.

V and J are TRBV4-2 and TRBJ2-7; 7 bases line up with TRBD2. CDR1 is LGHNA and CDR2 is YNFKEQ in the germline V gene. The CDR3 is 18 residues long. V trimming: 0 bases; J trimming: 3 bases; junction bases outside the gene matches: 14. The CDR3 DNA follows: TGTGCCAGCAGCCAAGAGTTACCCACCGGGACTACGTTCTACGAGCAGTACTTC. This sequence encodes CASSQELPTGTTFYEQYF.

This clone has just one count. The same CDR3 is also encoded by other DNA sequences in this sample. V is TRBV18 and J is TRBJ2-3; no firm D call. Germline loops: CDR1 KGHSH, CDR2 LQKENI. Trimming cost V 3 bases and J 0 bases, with 4 bases left between them. This CDR3 is built from 13 residues. CDR3: CASSPPSTDTQYF. The CDR3 DNA follows: TGTGCCAGCTCACCTCCGAGCACAGATACGCAGTATTTT.

V usage is TRBV18 and J usage is TRBJ2-1; possible D gene TRBD2, 6 bases. Germline V gene lookup returns CDR1 KGHSH and CDR2 LQKENI. V lost 3 bases and J lost 7, with 10 bases in between. This CDR3 is 13 amino acids long. The CDR3 nucleotides read TGTGCCAGCTCACCGGGACTTTCGAATGAGCAGTTCTTC. It encodes CASSPGLSNEQFF.

The V call is TRBV28, the J call TRBJ2-1; 11 nucleotides line up with TRBD2. V dropped 5 bases and J dropped 9; count of bases not matched to a gene: 9. In germline, CDR1 is MDHEN, CDR2 SYDVKM. The CDR3 is made up of 15 amino acids. The CDR3 sequence is CASSRQTSGIGEQFF. DNA for the CDR3: TGTGCCAGCAGTAGACAGACTAGCGGGATCGGTGAGCAGTTCTTC.

The chain joins TRBV9 to TRBJ1-3; D ambiguous. This CDR3 spans 16 amino acids. Looked up from germline, CDR1 is SGDLS and CDR2 is YYNGEE. Trimming took off 4 bases at V and 3 bases at J, with 17 bases between the two ends. CDR3 sequence (DNA): TGTGCCAGCAGCACTCAAGCTGGGGAGTTTGGAAACACCATATATTTT. Translated, it gives CASSTQAGEFGNTIYF. Together with reference TRBV9 and TRBJ1-3, the CDR3 gives the full variable domain: DSGVTQTPKHLITATGQRVTLRCSPRSGDLSVYWYQQSLDQGLQFLIQYYNGEERAKGNILERFSAQQFPDLHSELNLSSLELGDSALYFCASSTQAGEFGNTIYFGEGSWLTVV.

This clone was detected only a few times. The chain links TRBV6-4 to TRBJ2-7, with unresolved D. This CDR3 is built from 12 residues. The germline V gene has CDR1 MRHNA and CDR2 SNTAGT. Trimming shortened V by 6 bases and J by 6 bases, and 12 bases separated the two germline ends. Written as DNA, the CDR3 is TGTGCCAGCAGCGGCGCATCAGGCGAGCAGTACTTC. The encoded protein is CASSGASGEQYF.

The genes are TRBV30 and TRBJ1-3, with TRBD1 matching over 9 bases. The CDR3 is 14 amino acids. V lost 2 bases, J lost 5 bases, and 4 bases stayed unmatched. Germline loops: CDR1 GTSNPN, CDR2 SVGIG (reference sequence). CDR3 nucleotide sequence: TGTGCCTGGAGTAATACAGGGGGCAGAAACACCATATATTTT. Its translation is CAWSNTGGRNTIYF.

This clone has more than one count but fewer than ten. The rearrangement uses TRBV7-9 and TRBJ1-2; TRBD1 agrees at 11 bases. The CDR3 loop spans 15 amino acids. Trimming cost V 3 bases and J 4 bases; bases outside gene matches: 4. Per the germline V gene, CDR1 is SEHNR and CDR2 is FQNEAQ (reference sequence). For the CDR3, the DNA is TGTGCCAGCAGCTTGGACAGGGGGCTGGTCTATGGCTACACCTTC. As protein: CASSLDRGLVYGYTF.

This rearrangement joins TRBV7-3 to TRBJ1-3; 8 bases line up with TRBD1. The CDR3 length is 16 residues. J gave up 0 bases and V 5 bases, and 6 bases lay outside the gene matches. The germline gives CDR1 SGHTA, CDR2 FQGTGA. The CDR3: CASSPGQASSGNTIYF. The CDR3 DNA reads TGTGCCAGCAGCCCGGGACAGGCGAGCTCTGGAAACACCATATATTTT.